The source of this T cell receptor (beta chain) is a study of T cells in localized non-small cell lung cancer. Findings of the study overall: Median detection of top 100 tumor clones in adjacent lung was 57 clones.

For this clone: Antigen: not known.

Data came from immunoSEQ multiplex PCR; TCRdb stores just in-frame clones and leaves some out. The sample records around 25,000 clones, around nine tenths being singletons. V lost 5 bases, J lost 1 base, and 2 bases stayed unmatched. The germline CDR1 and CDR2 sequences are MNHEY and SMNVEV (reference sequence). This CDR3 region has 13 residues. The TCR originated in a female donor over 55 with stage I lung adenocarcinoma. The input for sequencing was peripheral blood, taken before any cancer treatment. J is TRBJ2-7 and V is TRBV27, with 7 bases lining up with TRBD1. The CDR3 nucleotides read TGTGCCAGCAGTGAACAGGGGTCCTACGAGCAGTACTTC. Translated: CASSEQGSYEQYF.